This entry is about one TCR beta chain. What it recognizes is unknown. These data belong to a study of cytomegalovirus exposure and HLA in healthy donors. The CDR3 consists of 16 residues. Between the trimmed V and J ends, which lost 3 bases and 0 bases, there was a span of 12 bases. The germline V gene encodes CDR1 SEHNR and CDR2 FQNEAQ (reference sequence). Overall study findings and caveats: The authors considered a cluster of highly shared sequence variants likely to be a sequencing artifact.

A multiplex PCR was run with 60 Vbeta primers and 13 Jbeta primers. TCRdb's table, derived via immunoSEQ multiplex PCR, lists solely in-frame clones and lacks some. The sample includes about 87,000 clones, 74% seen only once; the top ten take 20% to 25%. Input material: PBMCs. This chain connects TRBV7-9 to TRBJ1-3, with a weak D call TRBD1 (5 bases). The sequence was collected from a man aged 25-40 years in good health and CMV-seropositive. The CDR3 protein is CASSFDSHSSGNTIYF. DNA for the CDR3: TGTGCCAGCAGCTTCGACAGCCATTCCTCTGGAAACACCATATATTTT.